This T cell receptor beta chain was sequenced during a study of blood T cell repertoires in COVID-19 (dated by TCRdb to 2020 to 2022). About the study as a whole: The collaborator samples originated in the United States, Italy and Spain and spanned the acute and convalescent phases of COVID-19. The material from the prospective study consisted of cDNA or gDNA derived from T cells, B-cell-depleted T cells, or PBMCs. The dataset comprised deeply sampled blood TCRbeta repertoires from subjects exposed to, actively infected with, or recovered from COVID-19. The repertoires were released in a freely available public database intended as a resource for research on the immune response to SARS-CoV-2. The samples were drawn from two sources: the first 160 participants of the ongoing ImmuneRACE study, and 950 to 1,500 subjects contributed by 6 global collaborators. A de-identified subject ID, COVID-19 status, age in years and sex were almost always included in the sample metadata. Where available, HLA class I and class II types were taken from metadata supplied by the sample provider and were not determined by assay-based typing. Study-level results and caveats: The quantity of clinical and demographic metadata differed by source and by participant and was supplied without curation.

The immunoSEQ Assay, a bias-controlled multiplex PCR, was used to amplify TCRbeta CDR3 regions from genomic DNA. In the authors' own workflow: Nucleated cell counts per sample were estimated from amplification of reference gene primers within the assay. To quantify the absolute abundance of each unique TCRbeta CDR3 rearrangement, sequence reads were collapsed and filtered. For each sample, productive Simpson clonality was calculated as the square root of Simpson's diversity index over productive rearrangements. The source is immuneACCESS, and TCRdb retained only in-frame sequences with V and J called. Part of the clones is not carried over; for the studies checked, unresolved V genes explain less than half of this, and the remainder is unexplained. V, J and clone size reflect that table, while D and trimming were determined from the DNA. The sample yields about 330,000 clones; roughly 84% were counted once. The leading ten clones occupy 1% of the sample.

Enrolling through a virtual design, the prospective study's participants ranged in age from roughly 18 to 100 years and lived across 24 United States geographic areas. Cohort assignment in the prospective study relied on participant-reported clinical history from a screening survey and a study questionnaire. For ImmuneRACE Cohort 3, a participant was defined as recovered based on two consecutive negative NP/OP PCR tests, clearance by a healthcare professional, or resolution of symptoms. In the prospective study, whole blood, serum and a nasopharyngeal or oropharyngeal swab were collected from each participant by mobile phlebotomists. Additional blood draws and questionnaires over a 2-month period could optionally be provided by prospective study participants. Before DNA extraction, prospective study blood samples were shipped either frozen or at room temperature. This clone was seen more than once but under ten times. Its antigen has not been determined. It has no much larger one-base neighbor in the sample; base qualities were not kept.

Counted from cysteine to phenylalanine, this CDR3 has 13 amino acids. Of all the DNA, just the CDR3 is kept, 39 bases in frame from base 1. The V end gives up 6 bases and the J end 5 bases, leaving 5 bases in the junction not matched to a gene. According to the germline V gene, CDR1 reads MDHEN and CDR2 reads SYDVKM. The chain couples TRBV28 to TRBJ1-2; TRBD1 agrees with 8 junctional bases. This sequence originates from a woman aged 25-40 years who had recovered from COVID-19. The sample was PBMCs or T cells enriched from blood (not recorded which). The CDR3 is CASRGTGPYGYTF. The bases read TGTGCCAGCAGGGGGACAGGCCCTTATGGCTACACCTTC.